Below are 7 T cell receptor beta chains sequenced from a single sample in a study of monozygotic twins with inflammatory bowel disease. TCRdb reprocessed the 5' RACE reads, keeping one entry per CDR3 protein, no DNA. The sample has 330,000 or so distinct CDR3 sequences, and its top ten clones hold under 2.5%. Material: blood. The source is a human donor with ulcerative colitis or Crohn's disease, or a healthy co-twin of an affected twin (not recorded which).

The V and J genes are TRBV29-1 and TRBJ2-2. The CDR3 is 12 amino acids. The V gene's germline CDR1 is SQVTM and CDR2 ANQGSEA. The CDR3 reads CSVEYDTGELFF.

The J gene is TRBJ2-7, the V gene TRBV11-2; TCRdb proposes TRBD1, but this gene call is untestable without DNA. Germline V lookup: CDR1 SGHAT, CDR2 FQNNGV. The CDR3 loop spans 13 amino acids. This CDR3 is CASSPVRSYEQYF.

The chain carries TRBV5-1 and TRBJ2-3; without DNA, the TCRdb call of TRBD1 cannot be checked. The CDR3 is made up of 15 amino acids. The germline CDR1 and CDR2 sequences are SGHRS and YFSETQ. CDR3 protein: CASTLTGPYTDTQYF.

The J gene is TRBJ2-2, the V gene TRBV24-1; TCRdb calls TRBD1, which cannot be checked without DNA. Germline CDR1 KGHDR, CDR2 SFDVKD. The CDR3 length is 15 residues. CDR3: CATSDLDRDTGELFF.

V is TRBV5-1 and J is TRBJ1-1; TCRdb proposes TRBD1, but this gene call is untestable without DNA. The germline gives CDR1 SGHRS, CDR2 YFSETQ. The CDR3 runs 14 residues. The CDR3 sequence: CASTRTGMNTEAFF.

The J gene is TRBJ2-7, the V gene TRBV15; no DNA is available, so the TRBD2 call from TCRdb remains unchecked. The CDR3 loop spans 17 amino acids. Germline V gene data show CDR1 as LNHNV and CDR2 as YYDKDF (reference sequence). The CDR3 loop is CATSRDFIAGGPKEQYF.

The chain combines TRBV2 with TRBJ1-5; TCRdb indicates TRBD1, and absent DNA this call remains unverified. The CDR3 sequence is 16 residues long. Per the germline V gene, CDR1 is SNHLY and CDR2 is FYNNEI. CDR3 loop: CARGGTVKNLLQPQHF.